This is a list of T cell receptor beta chains from one sample in a study of blood T cell repertoires in COVID-19. Data came from immunoSEQ multiplex PCR; TCRdb stores just in-frame clones and leaves some out. The sample lists hundreds of thousands of clones, 75% to 90% occurring once. Specimen: peripheral blood. These receptors were collected from a woman aged 55 to 70 with COVID-19, enrolled during active disease. Both conserved end residues are part of each CDR3. D genes are given only for firm matches. Some rows have no size entry. The others give once, few or many, or a class for an expanded clone.

j_call | d_call | clone_size | v_call | cdr3_aa | cdr3_nt
TRBJ2-3 | . | . | TRBV7-2 | CASSSSAEHTDTQYF | TGTGCCAGCAGCAGTAGCGCGGAACACACAGATACGCAGTATTTT
TRBJ2-7 | TRBD2 | . | TRBV7-7 | CASSLGVGGRNEQYF | TGTGCCAGCAGCTTAGGAGTCGGGGGGAGGAACGAGCAGTACTTC
TRBJ2-4 | . | few | TRBV10-3 | CAISEGGSLAKNIQYF | TGTGCCATCAGTGAGGGAGGGTCCCTAGCCAAAAACATTCAGTACTTC
TRBJ2-2 | TRBD2 | . | TRBV6-6 | CASTNRGGDTGELFF | TGTGCCAGCACCAACCGGGGGGGGGACACCGGGGAGCTGTTTTTT
TRBJ2-5 | . | . | TRBV30 | CAWSGVRAGETQYF | TGTGCCTGGAGTGGGGTCAGGGCAGGGGAGACCCAGTACTTC
TRBJ2-7 | . | . | TRBV2 | CASSEQGGEQYF | TGTGCCAGCAGTGAGCAGGGCGGCGAGCAGTACTTC
TRBJ2-7 | TRBD2 | . | TRBV2 | CASSGRSGGADEQYF | TGTGCCAGCAGTGGGCGAAGCGGGGGGGCCGACGAGCAGTACTTC
TRBJ2-3 | . | few | TRBV7-3 | CASSLFRDTQYF | TGTGCCAGCAGCTTATTTAGAGATACGCAGTATTTT
TRBJ1-5 | . | . | TRBV4-3 | CASSQDERGQPQHF | TGCGCCAGCAGCCAAGATGAGCGGGGACAGCCCCAGCATTTT
TRBJ2-4 | TRBD2 | . | TRBV11-3 | CASSRSGGALKNIQYF | TGTGCCAGCAGCCGTAGCGGGGGGGCCCTCAAAAACATTCAGTACTTC
TRBJ1-1 | TRBD1 | . | TRBV7-8 | CASSLAYAQGMNTEAFF | TGTGCCAGCAGCTTAGCCTACGCACAGGGGATGAACACTGAAGCTTTCTTT
TRBJ2-1 | . | . | TRBV11-3 | CASSLVFPGEQFF | TGTGCCAGCAGCTTAGTGTTTCCGGGTGAGCAGTTCTTC
TRBJ1-2 | . | once | TRBV7-8 | CASSLGRGSYGYTF | TGTGCCAGCAGCTTAGGCAGGGGATCCTATGGCTACACCTTC
TRBJ1-5 | TRBD1 | . | TRBV30 | CAWKRSGTVDQPQHF | TGTGCCTGGAAACGGTCCGGGACAGTCGATCAGCCCCAGCATTTT
TRBJ1-4 | . | . | TRBV20-1 | CSASPPEKLFF | TGCAGTGCTAGTCCCCCGGAAAAACTGTTTTTT
TRBJ2-7 | TRBD1 | . | TRBV9 | CASSVTGGTGGKGEQYF | TGTGCCAGCAGCGTAACTGGAGGGACAGGGGGAAAGGGGGAGCAGTACTTC
TRBJ2-4 | TRBD2 | . | TRBV9 | CASSTGTSGGQNIQYF | TGTGCCAGCAGCACAGGGACTAGCGGGGGGCAAAACATTCAGTACTTC
TRBJ1-2 | TRBD1 | . | TRBV9 | CASSYSNRGYGYTF | TGTGCCAGCAGCTATTCTAACAGGGGTTATGGCTACACCTTC
TRBJ1-2 | . | . | TRBV30 | CAWRDSTNYGYTF | TGTGCCTGGAGGGACAGTACTAACTATGGCTACACCTTC
TRBJ1-2 | . | . | TRBV9 | CASSVASANYGYTF | TGTGCCAGCAGCGTAGCCTCCGCTAACTATGGCTACACCTTC
TRBJ2-7 | TRBD2 | . | TRBV27 | CASSLILAGVTSYEQYF | TGTGCCAGCAGTTTAATACTAGCGGGGGTCACCTCCTACGAGCAGTACTTC
TRBJ2-3 | TRBD2 | once | TRBV10-3 | CAISPQAGLPPPDTQYF | TGTGCCATCAGTCCACAAGCGGGGTTGCCCCCCCCGGATACGCAGTATTTT
TRBJ1-2 | . | . | TRBV7-2 | CASSSPDGYTF | TGTGCCAGCAGCTCCCCCGATGGCTACACCTTC
TRBJ1-3 | . | . | TRBV7-9 | CASSLVGVAGNTIYF | TGTGCCAGCAGCTTAGTCGGGGTCGCTGGAAACACCATATATTTT
TRBJ1-2 | . | . | TRBV5-1 | CASSWSPATGLANYGYTF | TGCGCCAGCAGCTGGTCGCCCGCTACAGGGTTAGCTAACTATGGCTACACCTTC
TRBJ2-5 | . | . | TRBV5-4 | CASSLTGTKETQYF | TGTGCCAGCAGCTTGACGGGAACCAAAGAGACCCAGTACTTC
TRBJ1-5 | TRBD1 | . | TRBV28 | CASSSRDRGYRQPQHF | TGTGCCAGCAGTTCCCGGGACAGGGGGTACCGACAGCCCCAGCATTTT
TRBJ2-5 | . | . | TRBV30 | CAWSVPGQETQYF | TGTGCCTGGAGTGTACCAGGGCAAGAGACCCAGTACTTC
TRBJ2-5 | TRBD2 | . | TRBV7-2 | CASSPQVLAGGGTQYF | TGTGCCAGCAGTCCCCAAGTACTAGCGGGGGGTGGGACCCAGTACTTC
TRBJ2-2 | TRBD2 | . | TRBV5-4 | CASTIRLAGDTGELFF | TGTGCCAGCACCATCAGATTAGCGGGGGATACCGGGGAGCTGTTTTTT
TRBJ1-1 | . | . | TRBV6-2/TRBV6-3 | CASSWTAMNTEAFF | TGTGCCAGCAGTTGGACAGCCATGAACACTGAAGCTTTCTTT
TRBJ1-2 | TRBD1 | . | TRBV3-1/TRBV3-2 | CASSQDPFGTGTQFGYGYTF | TGTGCCAGCAGCCAAGATCCGTTCGGGACAGGGACCCAGTTTGGCTATGGCTACACCTTC
TRBJ2-1 | TRBD1 | . | TRBV11-1 | CASSLPGTVSMKQFF | TGTGCCAGCAGCTTACCCGGGACAGTATCAATGAAGCAGTTCTTC
TRBJ2-2 | TRBD2 | . | TRBV11-3 | CASSSISGGAGATGELFF | TGTGCCAGCAGCTCGATATCGGGGGGAGCGGGGGCCACCGGGGAGCTGTTTTTT
TRBJ2-7 | . | . | TRBV2 | CASSSTAGYHEQYF | TGTGCCAGCAGCTCAACGGCAGGGTACCACGAGCAGTACTTC